Below, 22 T cell receptor beta chains from the same sample are listed, as sequenced in a study of T cell repertoires in cytomegalovirus infection. Using its own MiXCR run on the reads, TCRdb lists one record per CDR3 protein. The table has 500,000 or so distinct CDR3 sequences, 16% seen once. Sequencing used CD8+ T cells from PBMCs. The receptors stem from a human donor in good health (CMV status not recorded). Some clones in this sample may be carry-over from other donors' samples.

This clonotype was counted ten times or more. The chain combines TRBV5-6 with TRBJ2-1, with 7 bases fitting TRBD1. The V segment lost 5 bases and the J segment 6 bases; nucleotides outside the gene matches: 5. The CDR3 is 13 amino acids. The germline V gene has CDR1 SGHDT and CDR2 YYEEEE. Here the CDR3 reads CASSDGTANEQFF. The CDR3 DNA reads TGTGCCAGCAGTGATGGGACAGCCAATGAGCAGTTCTTC. The full variable domain, in which reference TRBV5-6 and TRBJ2-1 provide the parts outside the CDR3, is DAGVTQSPTHLIKTRGQQVTLRCSPKSGHDTVSWYQQALGQGPQFIFQYYEEEERQRGNFPDRFSGHQFPNYSSELNVNALLLGDSALYLCASSDGTANEQFFGPGTRLTVL.

In this sample, this clonotype turned up many times. This chain links TRBV15 with TRBJ2-1, with D unclear. The CDR3 length is 18 residues. Between the trimmed V and J ends, which lost 4 bases and 2 bases, there was a span of 21 bases. The germline gives CDR1 LNHNV, CDR2 YYDKDF (reference sequence). The CDR3 sequence: CATSTLETPRMTYNEQFF. Here the CDR3 DNA reads TGTGCCACCAGCACCTTAGAAACCCCGCGGATGACCTACAATGAGCAGTTCTTC.

J is TRBJ2-7 and V is TRBV6-1; 7 nucleotides line up with TRBD1. The CDR3 has 16 amino acids. Germline loops: CDR1 MNHNS, CDR2 SASEGT. V gave up 0 bases and J gave up 2 bases; unmatched junction bases: 7. CDR3 sequence (DNA): TGTGCCAGCAGTGAAGCCATCTACAGGGGACCCTACGAGCAGTACTTC. This gives the protein CASSEAIYRGPYEQYF.

A few counts support this clonotype. The chain employs TRBV9 and TRBJ1-1; D is possibly TRBD1 (6 bases). The CDR3 consists of 15 residues. Germline V gene data show CDR1 as SGDLS and CDR2 as YYNGEE. Trimming left V 2 bases short and J 1 base short, with 12 bases between. CDR3 loop: CASSVGPGQNTEAFF. CDR3 coding DNA: TGTGCCAGCAGCGTGGGGCCGGGACAGAACACTGAAGCTTTCTTT. Full variable domain (missing parts from reference TRBV9 and TRBJ1-1): DSGVTQTPKHLITATGQRVTLRCSPRSGDLSVYWYQQSLDQGLQFLIQYYNGEERAKGNILERFSAQQFPDLHSELNLSSLELGDSALYFCASSVGPGQNTEAFFGQGTRLTVV.

This clonotype was seen repeatedly, ten times or more. This chain links TRBV6-6 with TRBJ1-2, with TRBD1 matching 12 bases. The germline gives CDR1 MNHNY, CDR2 SVGAGI (reference sequence). The junction had 9 bases not matched to a gene; V was cut back by 2 bases and J by 5 bases. The CDR3 totals 17 residues. CDR3 region: CASSYRDRGRAPYGYTF. The CDR3 nucleotides read TGTGCCAGCAGTTACCGGGACAGGGGGCGAGCTCCTTATGGCTACACCTTC.

The gene calls are TRBV9 and TRBJ1-2, with D possibly matching TRBD1 (6 bases). This CDR3 contains 15 residues. V was pared by 0 bases and J by 4 bases, with 13 bases between. CDR1 is SGDLS, CDR2 YYNGEE, per germline. The chain's CDR3 is CASSVEHREGYGYTF. As DNA, the CDR3 is TGTGCCAGCAGCGTAGAGCACAGGGAAGGCTATGGCTACACCTTC.

This clonotype occurred many times. This rearrangement joins TRBV7-3 to TRBJ2-1; 8 bases map to TRBD1. Trimming removed 1 base from V and 4 bases from J; junction bases left unmatched: 3. The CDR3 covers 15 residues. The germline V gene encodes CDR1 SGHTA and CDR2 FQGTGA. Here the CDR3 reads CASSLRQGMYNEQFF. Written as DNA, the CDR3 is TGTGCCAGCAGCTTAAGACAGGGGATGTACAATGAGCAGTTCTTC.

CDR3 coding DNA: TGTGCCAGTAGTATGGTAACAGATTTGAACACTGAAGCTTTCTTT. It specifies CASSMVTDLNTEAFF. V gene TRBV19 combines with J gene TRBJ1-1; D gene unclear. This CDR3 spans 15 amino acids. Germline CDR1 is LNHDA and CDR2 is SQIVND (reference sequence). Trimming stripped 3 bases from V and 0 bases from J, with 11 bases between.

For this clonotype: This clone may be a read error of a much larger clone one base away. The chain joins TRBV7-9 to TRBJ2-7, with D perhaps given as TRBD1 or TRBD2 (6 bases each). Trimming pared 5 bases from V and 3 bases from J, leaving 17 bases between. Germline lookup yields CDR1 SEHNR and CDR2 FQNEAQ (reference sequence). The CDR3 is 15 amino acids. The CDR3 bases are TGTGCCAGCAGCCCACGACTAGGGGGAGACTACGAGCAGTACTTC. This sequence encodes CASSPRLGGDYEQYF.

V and J are TRBV12-3 or TRBV12-4 and TRBJ1-1, with 8 bases aligning to TRBD1. With V trimmed by 9 bases and J by 0 bases, 3 bases remained unmatched. There are 13 residues in the CDR3. This chain's CDR3 is CARRTGMNTEAFF. The DNA of the CDR3 is TGTGCCAGACGGACAGGGATGAACACTGAAGCTTTCTTT.

J is TRBJ2-7 and V is TRBV2; the D gene is possibly TRBD1 (6 bases). Germline V gene sequence: CDR1 SNHLY, CDR2 FYNNEI. V was clipped by 2 bases and J by 1 base, with 9 bases between them. This CDR3 contains 14 residues. The CDR3, as DNA: TGTGCCAGCAGTGAACGGCAGGGGTCCTACGAGCAGTACTTC. Amino acids: CASSERQGSYEQYF.

The table lists this clonotype with many counts. The chain combines TRBV7-6 with TRBJ2-3, with D unclear. V shed 1 base and J shed 0 bases, with 11 bases lying between them. CDR1 and CDR2 from the germline V gene are SGHVS and FNYEAQ. There are 16 residues in the CDR3. The CDR3 protein is CASSLVPRPSTDTQYF. In DNA form, the CDR3 reads TGTGCCAGCAGCTTAGTCCCGCGCCCAAGCACAGATACGCAGTATTTT. The variable domain in full, with the rest retrieved from reference TRBV7-6 and TRBJ2-3, is GAGVSQSPRYKVTKRGQDVALRCDPISGHVSLYWYRQALGQGPEFLTYFNYEAQQDKSGLPNDRFSAERPEGSISTLTIQRTEQRDSAMYRCASSLVPRPSTDTQYFGPGTRLTVL.

There are a few counts of this clonotype. V is TRBV19 and J is TRBJ1-1, with a tentative D call TRBD1 (5 bases). Germline-derived CDR1 and CDR2 are LNHDA and SQIVND (reference sequence). Deletions cut 6 bases from V and 3 bases from J, with 8 bases between. This CDR3 contains 12 residues. CDR3 residues: CASRDSDTEAFF. Here the CDR3 DNA reads TGTGCCAGTAGAGACAGTGACACTGAAGCTTTCTTT. The full variable domain, with the rest looked up from reference TRBV19 and TRBJ1-1, is DGGITQSPKYLFRKEGQNVTLSCEQNLNHDAMYWYRQDPGQGLRLIYYSQIVNDFQKGDIAEGYSVSREKKESFPLTVTSAQKNPTAFYLCASRDSDTEAFFGQGTRLTVV.

The rearrangement links TRBV6-1 to TRBJ1-5; D is perhaps TRBD1 (6 bases). CDR1 and CDR2 from the germline V gene are MNHNS and SASEGT. V lost 2 bases, J lost 6 bases, and 14 bases lay in between. The CDR3 extends over 15 amino acids. CDR3: CASSEWGAQGQPQHF. The CDR3 DNA sequence: TGTGCCAGCAGTGAATGGGGGGCTCAGGGTCAGCCCCAGCATTTT.

This clonotype was recorded many times. V and J are TRBV25-1 and TRBJ1-4; perhaps TRBD1 as D (6 bases). The V end lost 7 bases, the J end lost 6 bases, and 21 bases lay between the germline ends. The CDR3 extends over 16 amino acids. Germline assignment: CDR1 MGHDK and CDR2 SYGVNS. The CDR3 region is CASKGWARTDDEKLFF. The CDR3 DNA reads as TGTGCCAGCAAGGGTTGGGCTCGGACAGACGATGAAAAACTGTTTTTT.

The CDR3 reads CASSFQAGTEAFF. In DNA, the CDR3 is TGCGCCAGCAGCTTTCAGGCGGGCACTGAAGCTTTCTTT. The V call is TRBV5-1, the J call TRBJ1-1; D uncertain. Germline lookup yields CDR1 SGHRS and CDR2 YFSETQ. V was cut by 2 bases and J by 4 bases, with 9 bases left in between. The CDR3 has 13 residues.

This clonotype was counted ten times or more. The V gene is TRBV14, the J gene TRBJ2-5; D is possibly TRBD2 (6 bases). V lost 4 bases, J lost 5 bases, and 14 bases lay in between. Germline assignment: CDR1 SGHDN and CDR2 FVKESK. The CDR3 length is 14 residues. The CDR3 DNA follows: TGTGCCAGCAGCCCCGGACTAAGTAGGGAGACCCAGTACTTC. It yields the protein CASSPGLSRETQYF. Full variable domain (remainder filled in from reference TRBV14 and TRBJ2-5): EAGVTQFPSHSVIEKGQTVTLRCDPISGHDNLYWYRRVMGKEIKFLLHFVKESKQDESGMPNNRFLAERTGGTYSTLKVQPAELEDSGVYFCASSPGLSRETQYFGPGTRLLVL.

At least ten counts were recorded for this clonotype. This rearrangement joins TRBV7-8 to TRBJ1-5, with D possibly being TRBD1 (6 bases). The V end was cut by 5 bases, the J end by 2 bases, with 16 bases between. Germline assignment: CDR1 SGHVS and CDR2 FQNEAQ. The CDR3 has 16 amino acids. The CDR3 bases are TGTGCCAGCAGCAGAACAGGGCTGGGGGGCAATCAGCCCCAGCATTTT. Translation gives CASSRTGLGGNQPQHF.

This clonotype was seen a handful of times. The chain links TRBV7-9 to TRBJ1-2, with D possibly TRBD1 on 5 matching bases. Germline V gene sequence: CDR1 SEHNR, CDR2 FQNEAQ (reference sequence). The CDR3 loop spans 16 amino acids. Trimming pared 1 base from V and 5 bases from J, leaving 17 bases between. CDR3 sequence (DNA): TGTGCCAGCAGCTTAGGAAAGGACAAGGTTTTATATGGCTACACCTTC. The encoded protein is CASSLGKDKVLYGYTF.

This clonotype was recorded many times. This sequence joins TRBV4-1 and TRBJ2-7, with TRBD1 identical over 8 bases. The CDR3 has 16 amino acids. Germline CDR1 and CDR2: MGHRA and YSYEKL. J lost 2 bases, V lost 6 bases, and 12 bases had no gene match. The CDR3 sequence is CASRPDPTGATYEQYF. As DNA, the CDR3 is TGCGCCAGCAGACCCGATCCGACAGGGGCAACCTACGAGCAGTACTTC.

This clonotype was recorded at least ten times. The CDR3 bases are TGTGCCAGCAGTTTATCCAGAGGGGGGGTCGCCTACGAGCAGTACTTC. Protein sequence: CASSLSRGGVAYEQYF. The chain is built from TRBV27 and TRBJ2-7; D possibly corresponds to TRBD2 (7 bases). Trimming left V 0 bases short and J 2 bases short, with 14 bases between. The CDR3 runs 16 residues. Per the germline V gene, CDR1 is MNHEY and CDR2 is SMNVEV (reference sequence).

The gene calls are TRBV4-1 and TRBJ2-1; no clear D. Between the trimmed V and J ends, which lost 0 bases and 8 bases, there was a span of 23 bases. CDR1 is MGHRA and CDR2 is YSYEKL in the germline V gene. CDR3 length: 18 residues. In DNA form, the CDR3 reads TGCGCCAGCAGCCAAGAAGGTCGGAATTATATCGCGCACCATGAGCAGTTCTTC. Translated, it gives CASSQEGRNYIAHHEQFF.